This T cell receptor beta chain originates from a study of T cell repertoires in cytomegalovirus infection. This clonotype was seen only a few times. Its antigen remains unknown. V dropped 6 bases and J dropped 9 bases, with 15 bases sitting between them. The CDR3 spans 12 residues. The germline gives CDR1 SQVTM, CDR2 ANQGSEA. MiXCR was run by TCRdb on the reads, yielding one entry per CDR3 protein. Of around 55,000 distinct CDR3 sequences listed, over 15% are singletons. The clonotype was recovered from a human donor in good health (CMV status not recorded). Some clones in this sample may be carry-over from other donors' samples. This chain uses TRBV29-1 with TRBJ2-1; a possible D gene is TRBD1 (5 bases). The sample in question was CD8+ T cells from cultured PBMCs, obtained from culture after CMV antigen stimulation. The DNA for the CDR3 is TGCAGCGTAAACCGACAGTACGGTGAGCAGTTCTTC. This codes for CSVNRQYGEQFF.